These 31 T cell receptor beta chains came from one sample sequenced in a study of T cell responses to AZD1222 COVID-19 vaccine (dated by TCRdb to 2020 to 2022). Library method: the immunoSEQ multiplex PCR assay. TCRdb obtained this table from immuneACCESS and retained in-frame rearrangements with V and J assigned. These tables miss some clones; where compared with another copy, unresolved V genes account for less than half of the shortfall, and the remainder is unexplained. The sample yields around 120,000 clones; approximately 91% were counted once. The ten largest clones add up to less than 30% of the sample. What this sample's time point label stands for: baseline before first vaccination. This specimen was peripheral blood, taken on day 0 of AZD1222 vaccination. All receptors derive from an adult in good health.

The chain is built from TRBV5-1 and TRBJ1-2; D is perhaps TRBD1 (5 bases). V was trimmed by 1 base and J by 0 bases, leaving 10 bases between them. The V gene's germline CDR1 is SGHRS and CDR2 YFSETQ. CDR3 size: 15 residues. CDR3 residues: CASSLSTGANYGYTF. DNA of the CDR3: TGCGCCAGCAGCTTGTCGACGGGGGCTAACTATGGCTACACCTTC.

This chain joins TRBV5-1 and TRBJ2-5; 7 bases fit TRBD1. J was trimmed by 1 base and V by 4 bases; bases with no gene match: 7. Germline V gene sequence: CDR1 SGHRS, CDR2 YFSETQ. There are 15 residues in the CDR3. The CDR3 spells CASSVGTDLQETQYF. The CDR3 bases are TGCGCCAGCAGCGTCGGGACAGACCTCCAAGAGACCCAGTACTTC. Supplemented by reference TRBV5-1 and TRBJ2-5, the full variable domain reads KAGVTQTPRYLIKTRGQQVTLSCSPISGHRSVSWYQQTPGQGLQFLFEYFSETQRNKGNFPGRFSGRQFSNSRSEMNVSTLELGDSALYLCASSVGTDLQETQYFGPGTRLLVL.

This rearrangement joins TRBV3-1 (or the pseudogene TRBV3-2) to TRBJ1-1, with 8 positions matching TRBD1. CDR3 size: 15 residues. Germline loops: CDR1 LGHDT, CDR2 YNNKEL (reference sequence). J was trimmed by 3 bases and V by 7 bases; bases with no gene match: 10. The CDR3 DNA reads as TGTGCCAGCACCTTAGGACAGGGTGGATACACTGAAGCTTTCTTT. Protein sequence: CASTLGQGGYTEAFF.

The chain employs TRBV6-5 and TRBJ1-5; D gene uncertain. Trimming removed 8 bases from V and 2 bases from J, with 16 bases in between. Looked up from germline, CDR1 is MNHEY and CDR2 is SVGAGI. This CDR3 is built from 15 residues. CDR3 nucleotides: TGTGCCAGCGGAACGGCGGCCGGGGGCAATCAGCCCCAGCATTTT. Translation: CASGTAAGGNQPQHF.

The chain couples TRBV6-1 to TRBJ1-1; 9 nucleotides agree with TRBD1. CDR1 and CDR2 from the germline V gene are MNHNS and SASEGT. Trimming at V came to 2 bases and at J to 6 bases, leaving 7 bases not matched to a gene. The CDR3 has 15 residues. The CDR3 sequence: CASSELGQGFPEAFF. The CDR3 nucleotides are TGTGCCAGCAGTGAACTGGGACAGGGATTCCCTGAAGCTTTCTTT.

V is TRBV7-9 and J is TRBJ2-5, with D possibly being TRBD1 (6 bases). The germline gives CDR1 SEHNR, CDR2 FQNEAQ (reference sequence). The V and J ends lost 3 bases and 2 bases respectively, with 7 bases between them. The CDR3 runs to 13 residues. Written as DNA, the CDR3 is TGTGCCAGCAGCTTCGGACAGCAAGAGACCCAGTACTTC. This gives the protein CASSFGQQETQYF.

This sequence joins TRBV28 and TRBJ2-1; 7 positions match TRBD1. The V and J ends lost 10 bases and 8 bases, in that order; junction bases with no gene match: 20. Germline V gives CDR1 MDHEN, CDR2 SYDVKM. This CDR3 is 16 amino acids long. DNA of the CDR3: TGTGCCACCACGCCCCGGGGTGAGACAGGGAAGGATGAGCAGTTCTTC. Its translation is CATTPRGETGKDEQFF.

CDR3 nucleotide sequence: TGTGCCAGCAGCTACGCCCAAGAGACCCAGTACTTC. Translated: CASSYAQETQYF. The chain combines TRBV7-9 with TRBJ2-5; D is ambiguous. V was clipped by 4 bases and J by 1 base, with 4 bases between them. The CDR3 extends over 12 amino acids. CDR1 SEHNR and CDR2 FQNEAQ come from the germline V gene (reference sequence).

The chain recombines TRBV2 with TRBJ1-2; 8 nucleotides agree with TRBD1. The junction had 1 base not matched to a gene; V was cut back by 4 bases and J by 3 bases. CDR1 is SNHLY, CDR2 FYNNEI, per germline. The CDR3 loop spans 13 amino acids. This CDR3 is CASSGGQDYGYTF. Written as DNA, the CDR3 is TGTGCCAGCAGTGGGGGACAGGACTATGGCTACACCTTC.

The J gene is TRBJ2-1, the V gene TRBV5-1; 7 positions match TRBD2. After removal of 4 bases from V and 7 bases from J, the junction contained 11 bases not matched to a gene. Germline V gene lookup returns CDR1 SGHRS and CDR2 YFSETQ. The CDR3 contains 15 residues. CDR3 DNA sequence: TGCGCCAGCAGCCAGATCGCGGGAGATCAAAATGAGCAGTTCTTC. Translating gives CASSQIAGDQNEQFF.

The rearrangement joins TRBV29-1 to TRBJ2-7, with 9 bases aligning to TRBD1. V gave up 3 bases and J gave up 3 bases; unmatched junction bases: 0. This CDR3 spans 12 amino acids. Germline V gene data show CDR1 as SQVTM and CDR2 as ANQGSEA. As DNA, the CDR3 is TGCAGCGTTGAGACAGGGGGCTACGAGCAGTACTTC. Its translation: CSVETGGYEQYF.

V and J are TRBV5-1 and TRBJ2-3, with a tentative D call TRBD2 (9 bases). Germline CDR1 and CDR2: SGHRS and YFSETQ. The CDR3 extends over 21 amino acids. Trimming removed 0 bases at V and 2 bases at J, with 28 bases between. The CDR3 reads CASSLGGQDGSGRSPTDTQYF. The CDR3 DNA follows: TGCGCCAGCAGCTTGGGGGGACAGGACGGTAGCGGGAGAAGTCCCACAGATACGCAGTATTTT.

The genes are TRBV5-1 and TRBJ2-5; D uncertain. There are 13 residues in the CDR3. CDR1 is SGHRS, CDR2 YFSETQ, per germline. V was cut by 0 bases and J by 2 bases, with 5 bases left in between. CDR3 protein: CASSLVGQETQYF. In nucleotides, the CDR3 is TGCGCCAGCAGCTTGGTAGGGCAAGAGACCCAGTACTTC.

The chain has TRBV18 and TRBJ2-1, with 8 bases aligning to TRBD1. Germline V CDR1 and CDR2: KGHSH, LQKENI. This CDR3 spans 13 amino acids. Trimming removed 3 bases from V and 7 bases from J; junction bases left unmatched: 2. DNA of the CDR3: TGTGCCAGCTCACCCGACAGGGGAAATGAGCAGTTCTTC. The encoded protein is CASSPDRGNEQFF.

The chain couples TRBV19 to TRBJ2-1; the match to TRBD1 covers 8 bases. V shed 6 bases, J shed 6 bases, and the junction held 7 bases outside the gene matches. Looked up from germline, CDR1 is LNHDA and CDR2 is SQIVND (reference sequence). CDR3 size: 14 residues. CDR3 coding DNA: TGTGCCAGTAGGATACTGGACAGGGTCAATGAGCAGTTCTTC. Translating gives CASRILDRVNEQFF.

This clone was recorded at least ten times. The chain's CDR3 is CASSQGGLGTQYF. CDR3 in DNA: TGTGCCAGCAGCCAAGGGGGCTTGGGGACCCAGTACTTC. The genes are TRBV14 and TRBJ2-5; D possibly corresponds to TRBD1 (5 bases). Germline CDR1 reads SGHDN; CDR2 reads FVKESK. CDR3 length equals 13 residues. Trimming stripped 1 base from V and 7 bases from J, with 10 bases between.

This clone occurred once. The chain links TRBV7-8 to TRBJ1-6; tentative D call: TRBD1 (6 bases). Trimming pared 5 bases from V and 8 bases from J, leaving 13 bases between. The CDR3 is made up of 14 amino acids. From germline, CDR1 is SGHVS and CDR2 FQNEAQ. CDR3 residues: CASSPDRIHSPLHF. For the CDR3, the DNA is TGTGCCAGCAGCCCCGACAGGATCCATTCACCCCTCCACTTT.

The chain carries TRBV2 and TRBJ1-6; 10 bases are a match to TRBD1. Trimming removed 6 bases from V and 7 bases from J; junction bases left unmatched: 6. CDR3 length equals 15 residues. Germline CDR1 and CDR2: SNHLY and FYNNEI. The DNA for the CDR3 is TGTGCCAGCAGACCCTGGACAGGGGGGAATTCACCCCTCCACTTT. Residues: CASRPWTGGNSPLHF. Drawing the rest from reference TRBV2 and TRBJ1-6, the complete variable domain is EPEVTQTPSHQVTQMGQEVILRCVPISNHLYFYWYRQILGQKVEFLVSFYNNEISEKSEIFDDQFSVERPDGSNFTLKIRSTKLEDSAMYFCASRPWTGGNSPLHFGNGTRLTVT.

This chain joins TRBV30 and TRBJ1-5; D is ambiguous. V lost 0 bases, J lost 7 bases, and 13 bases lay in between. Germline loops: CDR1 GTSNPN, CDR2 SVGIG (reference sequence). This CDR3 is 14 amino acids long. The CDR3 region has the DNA TGTGCCTGGAGTGTTAGGTCAGGTCGACAGCCCCAGCATTTT. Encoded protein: CAWSVRSGRQPQHF.

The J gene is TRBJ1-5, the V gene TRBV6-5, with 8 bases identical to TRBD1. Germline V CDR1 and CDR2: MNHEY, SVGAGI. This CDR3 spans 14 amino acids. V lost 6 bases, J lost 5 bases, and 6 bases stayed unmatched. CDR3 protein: CASRRDRRDQPQHF. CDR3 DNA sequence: TGTGCCAGCAGACGGGACAGGAGGGATCAGCCCCAGCATTTT.

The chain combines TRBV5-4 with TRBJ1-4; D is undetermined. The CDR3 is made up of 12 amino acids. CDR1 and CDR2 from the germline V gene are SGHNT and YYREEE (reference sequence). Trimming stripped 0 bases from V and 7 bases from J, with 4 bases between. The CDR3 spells CASSLDREKLFF. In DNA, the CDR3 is TGTGCCAGCAGCTTGGACCGTGAAAAACTGTTTTTT.

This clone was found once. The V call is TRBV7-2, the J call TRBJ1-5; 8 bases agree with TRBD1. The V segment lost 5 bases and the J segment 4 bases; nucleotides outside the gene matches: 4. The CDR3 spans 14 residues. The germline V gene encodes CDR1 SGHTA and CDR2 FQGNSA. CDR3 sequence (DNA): TGTGCCAGCAGCACTCGACAGGGGAATCAGCCCCAGCATTTT. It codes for CASSTRQGNQPQHF.

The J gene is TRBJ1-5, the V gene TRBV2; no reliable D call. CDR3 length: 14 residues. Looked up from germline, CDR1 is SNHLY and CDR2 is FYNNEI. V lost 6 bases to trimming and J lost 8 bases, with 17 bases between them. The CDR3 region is CASRKDGPQEPQHF. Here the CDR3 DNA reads TGTGCCAGCAGGAAGGACGGCCCTCAGGAGCCCCAGCATTTT.

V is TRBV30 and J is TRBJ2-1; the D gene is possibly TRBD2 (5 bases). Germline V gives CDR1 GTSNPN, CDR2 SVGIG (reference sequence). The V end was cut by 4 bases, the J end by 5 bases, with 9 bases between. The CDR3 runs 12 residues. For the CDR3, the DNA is TGTGCCTGGACCGACTACAACAATGAGCAGTTCTTC. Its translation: CAWTDYNNEQFF.

The CDR3 nucleotides read TGTGCCACCAGCAGAGGCGGACAGGCCTTGAACACCGGGGAGCTGTTTTTT. This encodes CATSRGGQALNTGELFF. The rearrangement uses TRBV15 and TRBJ2-2; 7 bases are shared with TRBD1. CDR3 length: 17 amino acids. Per germline, CDR1 LNHNV and CDR2 YYDKDF (reference sequence). V lost 1 base to trimming and J lost 1 base; unmatched junction nucleotides: 6.

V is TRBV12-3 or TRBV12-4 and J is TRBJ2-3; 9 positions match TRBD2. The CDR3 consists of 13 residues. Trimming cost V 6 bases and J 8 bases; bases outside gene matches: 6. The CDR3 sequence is CASSDSSGITQYF. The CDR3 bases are TGTGCCAGCAGCGATTCTAGCGGGATTACGCAGTATTTT.

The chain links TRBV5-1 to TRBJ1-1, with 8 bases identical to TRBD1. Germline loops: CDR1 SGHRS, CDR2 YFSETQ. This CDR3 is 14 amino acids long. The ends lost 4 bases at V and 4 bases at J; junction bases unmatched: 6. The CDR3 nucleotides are TGCGCCAGCAGCGGGACCGACAGGGGCACTGAAGCTTTCTTT. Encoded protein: CASSGTDRGTEAFF.

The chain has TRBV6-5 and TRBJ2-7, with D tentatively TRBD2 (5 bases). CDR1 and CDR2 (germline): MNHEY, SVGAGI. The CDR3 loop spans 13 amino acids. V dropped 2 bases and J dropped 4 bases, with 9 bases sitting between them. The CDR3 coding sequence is TGTGCCAGCAGTTACATTACGGGGTACGAGCAGTACTTC. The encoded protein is CASSYITGYEQYF.

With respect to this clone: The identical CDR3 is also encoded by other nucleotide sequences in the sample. CDR3 DNA: TGTGCCTGGAGTGTCGGGGAGACCCAGTACTTC. Translation gives CAWSVGETQYF. The chain combines TRBV30 with TRBJ2-5; D is undetermined. Trimming removed 0 bases at V and 5 bases at J, with 4 bases between. Germline V gene sequence: CDR1 GTSNPN, CDR2 SVGIG (reference sequence). This CDR3 region has 11 residues.

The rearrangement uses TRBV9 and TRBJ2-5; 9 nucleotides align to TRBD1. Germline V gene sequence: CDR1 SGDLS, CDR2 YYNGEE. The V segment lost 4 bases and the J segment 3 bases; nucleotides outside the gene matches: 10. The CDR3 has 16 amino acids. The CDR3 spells CASSTRGGQGKETQYF. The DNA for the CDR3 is TGTGCCAGCAGCACCAGGGGAGGACAGGGGAAAGAGACCCAGTACTTC.

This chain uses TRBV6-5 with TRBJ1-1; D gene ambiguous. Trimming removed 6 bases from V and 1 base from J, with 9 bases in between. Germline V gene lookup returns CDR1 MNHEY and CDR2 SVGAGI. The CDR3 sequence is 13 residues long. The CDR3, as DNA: TGTGCCAGCAGAAGTTCAGAGAACACTGAAGCTTTCTTT. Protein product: CASRSSENTEAFF.